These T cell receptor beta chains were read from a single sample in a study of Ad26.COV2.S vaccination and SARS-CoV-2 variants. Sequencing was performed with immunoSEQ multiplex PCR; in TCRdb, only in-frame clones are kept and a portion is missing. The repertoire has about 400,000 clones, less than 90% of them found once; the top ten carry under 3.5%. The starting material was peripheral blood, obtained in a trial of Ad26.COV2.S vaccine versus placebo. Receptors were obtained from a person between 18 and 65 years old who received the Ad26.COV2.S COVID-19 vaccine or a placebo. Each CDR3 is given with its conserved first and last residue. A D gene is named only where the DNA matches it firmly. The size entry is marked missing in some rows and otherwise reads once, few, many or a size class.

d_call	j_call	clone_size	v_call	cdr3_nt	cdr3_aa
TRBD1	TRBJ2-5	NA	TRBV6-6	TGTGCCAGCAGTCGAACCCCGGGACAGGGTGAGGAGACCCAGTACTTC	CASSRTPGQGEETQYF
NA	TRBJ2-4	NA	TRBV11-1	TGTGCCAGCAGCTTAAAGAGTGGCGGGGACATTCAGTACTTC	CASSLKSGGDIQYF
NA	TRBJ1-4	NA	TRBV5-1	TGCGCCAGCGCGAAGTCCGGGGCGGAAACGGCTAATGAAAAACTGTTTTTT	CASAKSGAETANEKLFF
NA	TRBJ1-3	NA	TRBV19	TGTGCCAGTAGTATCACCTACTCTGGAAACACCATATATTTT	CASSITYSGNTIYF
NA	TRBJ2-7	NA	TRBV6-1	TGTGCCAGCAGTGACGGCCGCTGGTCCTACGAGCAGTACTTC	CASSDGRWSYEQYF
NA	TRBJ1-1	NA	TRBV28	TGTGCCAGCAGTCCCCCTGGTTCAACTAACACTGAAGCTTTCTTT	CASSPPGSTNTEAFF
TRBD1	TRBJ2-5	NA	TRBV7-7	TGTGCTAGCAGCCCCTTCTTAACAGGGGACGAGACCCAGTACTTC	CASSPFLTGDETQYF
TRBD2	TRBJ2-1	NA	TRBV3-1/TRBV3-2	TGTGCCAGCAGCCAAGTAGCGGGGGGTTACAATGAGCAGTTCTTC	CASSQVAGGYNEQFF
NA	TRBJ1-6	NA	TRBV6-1	TGTGCCAGCAGTGAAGCGGAGGGGAGCTCACCCCTCCACTTT	CASSEAEGSSPLHF
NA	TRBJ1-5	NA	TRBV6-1	TGTGCCAGCAGTGCAGGTATCTTCCCTCAGGGCGGGGATCAGCCCCAGCATTTT	CASSAGIFPQGGDQPQHF
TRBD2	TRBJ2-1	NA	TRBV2	TGTGCCAGCAGGAGAAGTAGCGGGGGGGCGAACAATGAGCAGTTCTTC	CASRRSSGGANNEQFF
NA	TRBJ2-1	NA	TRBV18	TGTGCCAGCTCACTAACCCTTAACCCCTCCTACAATGAGCAGTTCTTC	CASSLTLNPSYNEQFF
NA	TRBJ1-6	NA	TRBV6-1	TGTGCCAGCAGTGAAATTTTCTACTCACCCCTCCACTTT	CASSEIFYSPLHF
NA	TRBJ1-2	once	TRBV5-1	TGCGCCAGCAGCCGGATGGGGCGGGGGGACTATGGCTACACCTTC	CASSRMGRGDYGYTF
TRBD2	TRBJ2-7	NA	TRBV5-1	TGCGCCAGCAGCTTGGATAGCGGGGGGAGGTACGAGCAGTACTTC	CASSLDSGGRYEQYF
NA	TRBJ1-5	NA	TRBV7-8	TGTGCCAGCAGCTTAGGACCGCCGAGCAATCAGCCCCAGCATTTT	CASSLGPPSNQPQHF
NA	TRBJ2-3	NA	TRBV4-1	TGCGCCAGCAGCCAAGTGAGACAGGACACAGATACGCAGTATTTT	CASSQVRQDTDTQYF
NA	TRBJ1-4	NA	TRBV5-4	TGTGCCAGCAGCTTCTATGGGCGAACTAATGAAAAACTGTTTTTT	CASSFYGRTNEKLFF
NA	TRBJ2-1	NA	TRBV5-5	TGTGCCAGCAGCCCGGGGGGCTATCCGATAAATGAGCAGTTCTTC	CASSPGGYPINEQFF
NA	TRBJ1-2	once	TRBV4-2	TGTGCCAGCAGCCAAGGACAGAACTACTATGGCTACACCTTC	CASSQGQNYYGYTF
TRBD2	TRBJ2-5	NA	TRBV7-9	TGTGCCAGCAGTCCAGCGGGGGGGAGCCAAGAGACCCAGTACTTC	CASSPAGGSQETQYF
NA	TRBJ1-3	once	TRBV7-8	TGTGCCAGCAGCTTAGGAGGGCCGCACTCTGGAAACACCATATATTTT	CASSLGGPHSGNTIYF
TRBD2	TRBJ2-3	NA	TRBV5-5	TGTGCCAGCAGCTTTGATCGCGGGGGGAGCACAGATACGCAGTATTTT	CASSFDRGGSTDTQYF
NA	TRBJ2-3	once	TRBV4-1	TGCGCCAGCAGCACTCGACGGGGGTTCACAGATACGCAGTATTTT	CASSTRRGFTDTQYF
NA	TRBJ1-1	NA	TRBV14	TGTGCCAGCAGCCAAGACTGGGGAGGCAGTAACACTGAAGCTTTCTTT	CASSQDWGGSNTEAFF
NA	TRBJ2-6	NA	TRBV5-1	TGCGCCAGCAGCATGAGGGGAAGCTCTGGGGCCAACGTCCTGACTTTC	CASSMRGSSGANVLTF
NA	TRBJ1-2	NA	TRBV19	TGTGCCAGTAGTATTTCGACAGCCTTCTATGGCTACACCTTC	CASSISTAFYGYTF
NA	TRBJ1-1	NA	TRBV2	TGTGCCAGCATTTCGGACACGAACACTGAAGCTTTCTTT	CASISDTNTEAFF
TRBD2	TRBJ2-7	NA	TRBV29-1	TGCAGCGTTGCGGGCAGCGCTAGCGGGGGGGCCCACGAGCAGTACTTC	CSVAGSASGGAHEQYF
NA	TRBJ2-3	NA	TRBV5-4	TGTGCCAGCAGCTTGTGGGCCCTAGTGGATACGCAGTATTTT	CASSLWALVDTQYF
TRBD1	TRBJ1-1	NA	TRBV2	TGTGCCAGCAGTGAGAGGGCACAGGGGTTCGACACTGAAGCTTTCTTT	CASSERAQGFDTEAFF
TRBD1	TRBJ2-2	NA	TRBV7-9	TGTGCCAGCAGCTTGACCGGGACAGGGGGCGGAGGCACCGGGGAGCTGTTTTTT	CASSLTGTGGGGTGELFF
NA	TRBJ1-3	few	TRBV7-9	TGTGCCAGCAGCTTACTGTCAGGGGCTGGAAACACCATATATTTT	CASSLLSGAGNTIYF
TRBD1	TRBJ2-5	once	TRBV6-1	TGTGCCAGCAGTGAAGCCGGGACAGGAGCAGAGACCCAGTACTTC	CASSEAGTGAETQYF
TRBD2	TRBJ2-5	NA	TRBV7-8	TGTGCCAGCAGCTTAGCCCGGACTAGCCTGGGGCAAGAGACCCAGTACTTC	CASSLARTSLGQETQYF
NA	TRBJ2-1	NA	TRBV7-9	TGTGCCAGCAGCTTTGACGCCAGGGGGGTCTTCAATGAGCAGTTCTTC	CASSFDARGVFNEQFF
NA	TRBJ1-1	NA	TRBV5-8	TGTGCCAGCAGCTTGGTAGGTGGGGACACTGAAGCTTTCTTT	CASSLVGGDTEAFF
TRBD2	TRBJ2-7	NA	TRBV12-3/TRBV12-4	TGTGCCAGCAGCCCGGGACTAGCCTTAGAGCAGTACTTC	CASSPGLALEQYF
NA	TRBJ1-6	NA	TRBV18	TGTGCCAGCTCACCATTCATTGTGGGGGGCCCCAGCTCCTATAATTCACCCCTCCACTTT	CASSPFIVGGPSSYNSPLHF
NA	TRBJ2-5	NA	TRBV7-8	TGTGCCAGCAGGCCACGACGCGGAGAAGAGACCCAGTACTTC	CASRPRRGEETQYF
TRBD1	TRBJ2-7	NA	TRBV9	TGTGCCAGCAGCCCCCCGGGACAGGGGGCTAACGAGCAGTACTTC	CASSPPGQGANEQYF